These T cell receptor beta chains were read from a single sample in a study of blood T cell repertoires in COVID-19. Using immunoSEQ multiplex PCR, the repertoire was profiled, and TCRdb retains in-frame clones only, with some absent. This table has about 430,000 clones, roughly 84% appearing once. The sample comprised PBMCs or T cells enriched from blood (not recorded which). The source is a woman younger than 35 who had been exposed to COVID-19. The conserved cysteine and the conserved F or W are not part of the CDR3 here.

CDR3 protein	V gene	J gene
ASTKGQGLHRIADTQY	TRBV6-4	TRBJ2-3
ASSLGQLNTEAF	TRBV7-8	TRBJ1-1
ASSSLAGGTQETQY	TRBV7-2	TRBJ2-5
ASSLSGLKNTEAF	TRBV28	TRBJ1-1
ASSWTGANYGYT	TRBV28	TRBJ1-2
ASSEAHNSGNTIY	TRBV6-1	TRBJ1-3
ASSLGGTGKN	TRBV11-2	TRBJ1-2
ASSGSSGQGYGYT	TRBV6-4	TRBJ1-2
ASSQEAASYEQY	TRBV4-2	TRBJ2-7
ASSLVVAGGEQF	TRBV11-2	TRBJ2-1
ASSLSQGAYYGYT	TRBV27	TRBJ1-2
ASSLSGRGLYNEQF	TRBV7-3	TRBJ2-1
ASSPSPGQGIHEQY	TRBV7-2	TRBJ2-7
ASSFPHLTGTSNTEAF	TRBV5-4	TRBJ1-1
ASSEGQGYNEQF	TRBV2	TRBJ2-1
ASSSPYRATNEKLF	TRBV28	TRBJ1-4
ASSPTGGYGYT	TRBV21-1	TRBJ1-2
ASSSSRGSSHQETQY	TRBV11-2	TRBJ2-5
ASSPAYEQY	TRBV11-2	TRBJ2-7
ASRPSIQVWHEQY	TRBV6-5	TRBJ2-7
ASSRERSSYEQY	TRBV7-8	TRBJ2-7
ASSSTGGVGAF	TRBV5-1	TRBJ1-1
ASSRTGHGYT	TRBV28	TRBJ1-2
ASSILTGGDYGYT	TRBV19	TRBJ1-2
ASSKGQGWTEAF	TRBV19	TRBJ1-1
ASSSPRGAYQTSGSYEQY	TRBV9	TRBJ2-7
ASSLQLRGNEQF	TRBV28	TRBJ2-1
ASSQDIGSGGYGYT	TRBV14	TRBJ1-2
ASRNLGQAF	TRBV3-1/TRBV3-2	TRBJ1-1
ASSAYGAGNTIY	TRBV5-5	TRBJ1-3
AISESAGLGDTQY	TRBV10-3	TRBJ2-3
ASSLTSTGGQTDTQY	TRBV7-3	TRBJ2-3